The 10 T cell receptor beta chains reported below all come from one sample, sequenced in a study of blood T cell repertoires in COVID-19. The method was immunoSEQ multiplex PCR; TCRdb's version includes in-frame clones alone and lacks a portion of them. Of under 300,000 clones in the sample, about four fifths were seen once. The sequenced sample was peripheral blood. The receptors were sampled from a woman between 18 and 30 years old with acute or convalescent COVID-19.

The V call is TRBV5-1, the J call TRBJ2-7; the match to TRBD1 covers 7 bases. This CDR3 is built from 16 residues. Germline V gives CDR1 SGHRS, CDR2 YFSETQ. V dropped 3 bases and J dropped 4; count of bases not matched to a gene: 13. CDR3 region: CASSSPRQGSSYEQYF. The CDR3 coding sequence is TGCGCCAGCAGCTCGCCAAGACAGGGATCTTCTTACGAGCAGTACTTC.

The chain combines TRBV30 with TRBJ2-7; tentatively, D is TRBD2 (6 bases). Germline V gene sequence: CDR1 GTSNPN, CDR2 SVGIG (reference sequence). This CDR3 is 15 amino acids long. The V end lost 0 bases, the J end lost 0 bases, and 12 bases lay between the germline ends. Written as DNA, the CDR3 is TGTGCCTGGAGTGTAAGTGGGGGGACCTCCTACGAGCAGTACTTC. It codes for CAWSVSGGTSYEQYF.

CDR3 coding DNA: TGTGCCAGCAGCGTTAGCAATGAGCAGTTCTTC. This encodes CASSVSNEQFF. This chain joins TRBV5-6 and TRBJ2-1; D remains ambiguous. The CDR3 is 11 residues long. Germline CDR1 and CDR2: SGHDT and YYEEEE. Deletions cut 4 bases from V and 6 bases from J, with 5 bases between.

The V gene is TRBV28, the J gene TRBJ1-4; D is unclear. The CDR3 covers 16 residues. Germline CDR1 MDHEN, CDR2 SYDVKM. Trimming pared 1 base from V and 0 bases from J, leaving 9 bases between. CDR3 amino acids: CASSLSVPATNEKLFF. Here the CDR3 DNA reads TGTGCCAGCAGTTTATCGGTCCCTGCAACTAATGAAAAACTGTTTTTT.

This chain uses TRBV2 with TRBJ2-1, with a tentative D call TRBD2 (5 bases). Germline CDR1 and CDR2: SNHLY and FYNNEI. The CDR3 length is 14 residues. V was cut by 4 bases and J by 6 bases, with 13 bases left in between. CDR3 sequence reads: CASSAGIVSNEQFF. In nucleotides, the CDR3 is TGTGCCAGCAGTGCGGGGATAGTAAGCAATGAGCAGTTCTTC. The variable domain in full, with the rest retrieved from reference TRBV2 and TRBJ2-1, is EPEVTQTPSHQVTQMGQEVILRCVPISNHLYFYWYRQILGQKVEFLVSFYNNEISEKSEIFDDQFSVERPDGSNFTLKIRSTKLEDSAMYFCASSAGIVSNEQFFGPGTRLTVL.

This chain links TRBV5-6 with TRBJ2-7, with 10 bases matching TRBD2. CDR3 size: 14 residues. The germline V gene encodes CDR1 SGHDT and CDR2 YYEEEE. The ends lost 3 bases at V and 3 bases at J; junction bases unmatched: 3. The DNA of the CDR3 is TGTGCCAGCAGCTGGGGGACTAGCGTCTACGAGCAGTACTTC. It codes for CASSWGTSVYEQYF.

The CDR3 DNA reads as TGTGCCGCGAGGGCGGGAGGGCCGGTAGATACGCAGTATTTT. This translates into CAARAGGPVDTQYF. The chain combines TRBV10-3 with TRBJ2-3; 9 bases match TRBD2. Germline V gives CDR1 ENHRY, CDR2 SYGVKD. Trimming at V came to 11 bases and at J to 5 bases, leaving 11 bases not matched to a gene. The CDR3 is made up of 14 amino acids.

The chain uses TRBV19 and TRBJ1-1; 7 bases align to TRBD1. The CDR3 sequence is 14 residues long. V lost 6 bases and J lost 1; bases outside the gene matches: 5. Germline V CDR1 and CDR2: LNHDA, SQIVND (reference sequence). The CDR3 nucleotides are TGTGCCAGTAGGAGGACAGGTTCGAACACTGAAGCTTTCTTT. Its translation is CASRRTGSNTEAFF.

The J gene is TRBJ1-2, the V gene TRBV25-1; 7 bases line up with TRBD1. Germline loops: CDR1 MGHDK, CDR2 SYGVNS. The CDR3 is made up of 13 amino acids. With V trimmed by 2 bases and J by 5 bases, 2 bases remained unmatched. CDR3 amino acids: CASSEGTDYGYTF. Here the CDR3 DNA reads TGTGCCAGCAGTGAAGGGACAGATTATGGCTACACCTTC.

The chain links TRBV2 to TRBJ2-2; 8 positions agree with TRBD1. The V segment lost 4 bases and the J segment 4 bases; nucleotides outside the gene matches: 11. Germline lookup yields CDR1 SNHLY and CDR2 FYNNEI. The CDR3 consists of 17 residues. The CDR3 loop is CASSGAQQGVRTGELFF. The CDR3 DNA reads as TGTGCCAGCAGTGGGGCGCAACAGGGGGTTCGCACCGGGGAGCTGTTTTTT.